These T cell receptor beta chains were read from a single sample in a study of OX40 agonist ivuxolimab in advanced cancers. The method was immunoSEQ multiplex PCR; TCRdb's version includes in-frame clones alone and lacks a portion of them. Here the sample spans about 22,000 clones, approximately 82% being singletons. The specimen was CD4+ or CD8+ T cells sorted from blood, collected in a trial of the OX40 agonist ivuxolimab. These TCRs come from an adult with an advanced solid tumor such as melanoma, head and neck, liver or kidney cancer. Each CDR3 is given with its conserved first and last residue. The D gene is left open where the match is weak. Some rows have no size entry. The others give once, few or many, or a class for an expanded clone.

TGTGCCATAGCGGTAGGCAGGGGGCGATCCGGGGCCAACGTCCTGACTTTC	CAIAVGRGRSGANVLTF	TRBD1	17	TRBV2	TRBJ2-6	.
TGTGCCAGCAGTGACGTAGGGCCAAGTCACAATGAGCAGTTCTTC	CASSDVGPSHNEQFF	.	15	TRBV25-1	TRBJ2-1	.
TGTGCCAGCAGCACGGGACTAACGGGCGGCGAGCAGTACTTC	CASSTGLTGGEQYF	TRBD2	14	TRBV2	TRBJ2-7	.
TGTGCCAGCAATTGGCGTGGTGAGCAGTTCTTC	CASNWRGEQFF	.	11	TRBV6-5	TRBJ2-1	.
TGTGCCAGTAGTATTTGGGGATCGGACACTGAAGCTTTCTTT	CASSIWGSDTEAFF	.	14	TRBV19	TRBJ1-1	.
TGCGCCAGCAGTGAGTCAATAATACAGGGAACTGAAGCTTTCTTT	CASSESIIQGTEAFF	.	15	TRBV10-2	TRBJ1-1	.
TGTGCCAGCAGCTCCCAGACAGGGTCCCTCTCCTACGAGCAGTACTTC	CASSSQTGSLSYEQYF	TRBD1	16	TRBV7-6	TRBJ2-7	.
TGTGCCAGCTCACCATTCGTGGGACAGGGGGCGGAGACCCAGTACTTC	CASSPFVGQGAETQYF	TRBD1	16	TRBV18	TRBJ2-5	.
TGTGCCAGCAGTCGACAGGGGAGGGATACGCAGTATTTT	CASSRQGRDTQYF	TRBD1	13	TRBV28	TRBJ2-3	.
TGTGCCAGCAGCTTGATTTGGGTGAGGGGAGAATCTAACTATGGCTACACCTTC	CASSLIWVRGESNYGYTF	.	18	TRBV5-4	TRBJ1-2	.
TGCAGCGTTGAAGATCCGCAGACTAGCGGGGTTACCGGGGAGCTGTTTTTT	CSVEDPQTSGVTGELFF	TRBD2	17	TRBV29-1	TRBJ2-2	.
TGTGCCAGCAGTGGGCCTAACACCGGGGAGCTGTTTTTT	CASSGPNTGELFF	.	13	TRBV6-5	TRBJ2-2	.
TGTGCCAGCAGTCGGCCCCGGACAGCGGAAGCTAACTATGGCTACACCTTC	CASSRPRTAEANYGYTF	.	17	TRBV28	TRBJ1-2	.
TGCGCCAGCAGTGATGGAACTGAAGCTTTCTTT	CASSDGTEAFF	.	11	TRBV10-2	TRBJ1-1	.
TGCAGCGTTGAGGGGGACCCGAAGACTAATGAAAAACTGTTTTTT	CSVEGDPKTNEKLFF	.	15	TRBV29-1	TRBJ1-4	.
TGTGCCAGCAGTTGGGGGACTCAAGAGACCCAGTACTTC	CASSWGTQETQYF	.	13	TRBV27	TRBJ2-5	.
TGTGCCAGCAGCTTGACAGGTGACTCTGGAAACACCATATATTTT	CASSLTGDSGNTIYF	.	15	TRBV5-4	TRBJ1-3	.
TGTGCCATCAGTGACTCAGGGGCTACCTACGAGCAGTACTTC	CAISDSGATYEQYF	.	14	TRBV10-3	TRBJ2-7	.
TGTGCCAGCAGCCTCGGCCTGAATTCACCCCTCCACTTT	CASSLGLNSPLHF	.	13	TRBV7-3	TRBJ1-6	.
TGTGCCAGCAGCGCCCGGACAGGGTCTAATGAAAAACTGTTTTTT	CASSARTGSNEKLFF	TRBD1	15	TRBV9	TRBJ1-4	few
TGTGCCAGCAGTTCCCGACATGGCTCACCCCTCCACTTT	CASSSRHGSPLHF	.	13	TRBV6-5	TRBJ1-6	.
TGTGCCAGCAGCTTGGCGGCCCAGGTTCCGACTGGCGGGGAGCTGTTTTTT	CASSLAAQVPTGGELFF	.	17	TRBV5-4	TRBJ2-2	once
TGTGCCAGCAGTGAAGGGAGTAGCGGGAGACTCAACAATGAGCAGTTCTTC	CASSEGSSGRLNNEQFF	TRBD2	17	TRBV6-1	TRBJ2-1	.
TGTGCCAGCAGCCTCGTCGGCACCGCAACTAATGAAAAACTGTTTTTT	CASSLVGTATNEKLFF	.	16	TRBV27	TRBJ1-4	.
TGTGCCAGCAGCCCGGGACTTCAAAACTACGAGCAGTACTTC	CASSPGLQNYEQYF	.	14	TRBV11-3	TRBJ2-7	.
TGCGCCAGCACCCAAGGGGAGCTAGCGGGAGTCTGTAATGAGCAGTTCTTC	CASTQGELAGVCNEQFF	TRBD2	17	TRBV23-1	TRBJ2-1	.
TGTGCCAGCAGTCCCCTGGACAAGGTAGATGGCTACACCTTC	CASSPLDKVDGYTF	.	14	TRBV6-5	TRBJ1-2	.
TGCGCCAGCAGCCAAGATACTCGACAGTCCGGTAGGGATGAGCAGTTCTTC	CASSQDTRQSGRDEQFF	.	17	TRBV4-1	TRBJ2-1	.
TGTGCCAGTAGGAGAGGGACAGGCGATAGCAATCAGCCCCAGCATTTT	CASRRGTGDSNQPQHF	TRBD1	16	TRBV19	TRBJ1-5	few
TGCGCCAGCAGTTCCCGGACTAGCGGGAGTGCCTACGAGCAGTACTTC	CASSSRTSGSAYEQYF	TRBD2	16	TRBV10-2	TRBJ2-7	.
TGTGCCAGCAGGGATCCCGGGATAGGGGCCCAGTACTTC	CASRDPGIGAQYF	.	13	TRBV6-6	TRBJ2-5	few
TGTGCCAGCAGCCCCCCGGGACGCCGGGGCAATGAGCAGTTCTTC	CASSPPGRRGNEQFF	.	15	TRBV7-3	TRBJ2-1	.